Detailed here is one TCR beta chain. Its antigen remains unidentified. 13 Jbeta primers and 60 Vbeta primers were used for the PCR. Profiled with immunoSEQ multiplex PCR; TCRdb holds only in-frame clones, not every one. The sample lists approximately 190,000 clones, roughly 86% occurring once. This specimen belongs to a study of cytomegalovirus exposure and HLA in healthy donors. The study, taken as a whole, reports: Compared with the roughly 700-donor mean, an Asian-associated ancestry cluster reportedly had fewer N-insertions, according to a later analysis. Earlier analysis yielded a pattern in which most TCR beta V segments were productive about 90% or about 30% of the time. In a later analysis, TCR beta V- and J-gene trimming showed a link to a missense DCLRE1C variant.

Trimming cost V 2 bases and J 2 bases, with 12 bases left between them. This CDR3 is 15 amino acids long. The germline V gene has CDR1 SGHTA and CDR2 FQGNSA. The sequenced material came from PBMCs. J is TRBJ1-2 and V is TRBV7-2; D may be TRBD1 (5 bases). The origin of this receptor is a man aged 40-49 years in good health and CMV-seropositive. DNA for the CDR3: TGTGCCAGCAGCTTAAGGGCAGGGCCAAACTATGGCTACACCTTC. This translates into CASSLRAGPNYGYTF.